This T cell receptor (beta chain) came from a study of Graves' ophthalmopathy and Graves' hyperthyroidism. Per the germline V gene, CDR1 is SGHTA and CDR2 is FQGNSA. The CDR3 is 13 amino acids. Trimming pared 5 bases from V and 6 bases from J, leaving 10 bases between. This clonotype was recorded many times. The antigen remains undetermined. Enrollment excluded any patients with other autoimmune diseases, uncontrolled infections, pregnancy or lactation. Findings of the study overall: This model predicted ophthalmopathy progression (sensitivity 65% to 71%, specificity about 72%).

Amplified TCR beta CDR3 regions were obtained using RNA transcripts as template. RT-PCR with HTBI primers came first, then second-round multiplex PCR. MiXCR, applied by TCRdb to the multiplex PCR reads, yields one record per CDR3 protein. Altogether some 1.1 million distinct CDR3 sequences are present, 36% being singletons, with the ten largest covering roughly 11%. The chain is built from TRBV7-2 and TRBJ1-4; D not resolved. Sequenced sample: peripheral blood or thyroid tissue (not recorded which). The receptor's source is an adult man with Graves' hyperthyroidism. For the CDR3, the DNA is TGTGCCAGCAGCCCGACGGTGTATGAAAAACTGTTTTTT. This encodes CASSPTVYEKLFF. Complete variable domain (other parts from reference TRBV7-2 and TRBJ1-4): GAGVSQSPSNKVTEKGKDVELRCDPISGHTALYWYRQSLGQGLEFLIYFQGNSAPDKSGLPSDRFSAERTGGSVSTLTIQRTQQEDSAVYLCASSPTVYEKLFFGSGTQLSVL.